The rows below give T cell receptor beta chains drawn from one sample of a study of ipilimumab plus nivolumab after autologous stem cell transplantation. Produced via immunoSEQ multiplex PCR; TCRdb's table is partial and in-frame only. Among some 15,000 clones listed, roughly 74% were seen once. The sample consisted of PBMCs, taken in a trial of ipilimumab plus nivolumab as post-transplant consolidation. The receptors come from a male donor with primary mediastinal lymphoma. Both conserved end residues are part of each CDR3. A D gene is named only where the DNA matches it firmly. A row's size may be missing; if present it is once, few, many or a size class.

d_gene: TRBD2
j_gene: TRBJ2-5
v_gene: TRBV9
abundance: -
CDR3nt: TGTGCCAGCAGCGTAGTAGGCGGGGGAGAGGTGGAGACCCAGTACTTC
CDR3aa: CASSVVGGGEVETQYF

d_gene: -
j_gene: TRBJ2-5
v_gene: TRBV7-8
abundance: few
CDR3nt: TGTGCCAGCAGCTTAAGTGGGGAGACCCAGTACTTC
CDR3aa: CASSLSGETQYF

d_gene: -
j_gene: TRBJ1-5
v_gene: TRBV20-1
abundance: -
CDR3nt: TGCAGTGCTAGCCAGGACCAGCCCCAGCATTTT
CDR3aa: CSASQDQPQHF

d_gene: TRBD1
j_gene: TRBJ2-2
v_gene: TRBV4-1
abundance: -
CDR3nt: TGCGCCAGCAGCCACTCCAGGGGGCCCCAGAACACCGGGGAGCTGTTTTTT
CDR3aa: CASSHSRGPQNTGELFF

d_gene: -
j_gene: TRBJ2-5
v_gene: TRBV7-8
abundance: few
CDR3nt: TGTGCCAGCAGCCACGATGGGACCCAGTACTTC
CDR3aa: CASSHDGTQYF

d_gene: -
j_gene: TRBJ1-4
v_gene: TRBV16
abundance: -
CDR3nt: TGTGCCAGCAGCGACGGGCCTCACCCAGGAAAACTGTTTTTT
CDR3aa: CASSDGPHPGKLFF

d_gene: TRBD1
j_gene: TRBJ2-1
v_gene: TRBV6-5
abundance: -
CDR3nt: TGTGCCAGCAGGGGACAGGGGCCGACCCCTGAGCAGTTCTTC
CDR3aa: CASRGQGPTPEQFF

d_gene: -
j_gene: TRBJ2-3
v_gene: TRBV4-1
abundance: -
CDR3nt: TGCGCCAGCAGCCAAGAAAAAGTTTCGGTCGCAGATACGCAGTATTTT
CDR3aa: CASSQEKVSVADTQYF

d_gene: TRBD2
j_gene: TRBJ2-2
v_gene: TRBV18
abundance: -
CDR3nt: TGTGCCAGCTCACCGCGGACTAGCGGGAACACCGGGGAGCTGTTTTTT
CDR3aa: CASSPRTSGNTGELFF

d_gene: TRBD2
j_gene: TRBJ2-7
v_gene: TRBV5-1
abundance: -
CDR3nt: TGCGCCAGCAGCCTAAGACTAGCGGGGGAGCTTTGGGAGCAGTACTTC
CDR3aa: CASSLRLAGELWEQYF

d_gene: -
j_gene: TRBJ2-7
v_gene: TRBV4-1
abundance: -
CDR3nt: TGCGCCAGCAGCCAAGCGAACGAGGGGGACTACGAGCAGTACTTC
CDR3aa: CASSQANEGDYEQYF

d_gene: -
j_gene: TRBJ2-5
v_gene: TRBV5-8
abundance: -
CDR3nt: TGTGCCAGCAGCTTGGATGGGGAGACCCAGTACTTC
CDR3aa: CASSLDGETQYF

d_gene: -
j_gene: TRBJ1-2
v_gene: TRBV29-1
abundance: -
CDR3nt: TGCAGCGTTGAAAAGGGCAGGGGAGGCTATGGCTACACCTTC
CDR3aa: CSVEKGRGGYGYTF

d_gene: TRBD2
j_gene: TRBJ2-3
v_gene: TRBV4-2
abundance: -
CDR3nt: TGTGCCAGCAGCCAGGAGAGCGGGGGAGGCACAGATACGCAGTATTTT
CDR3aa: CASSQESGGGTDTQYF

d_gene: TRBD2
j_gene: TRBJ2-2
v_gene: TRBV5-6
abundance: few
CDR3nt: TGTGCCAGCAGCTTTTATAAGCGGGGGGTCCCCACCGGGGAGCTGTTTTTT
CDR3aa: CASSFYKRGVPTGELFF

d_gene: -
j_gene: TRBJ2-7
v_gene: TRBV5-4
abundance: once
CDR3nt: TGTGCCAGCAGCTTGAGTACCGCCGGTATAGACGAGCAGTACTTC
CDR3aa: CASSLSTAGIDEQYF

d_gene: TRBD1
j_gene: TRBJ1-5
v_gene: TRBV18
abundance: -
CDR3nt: TGTGCCAGCTCCCCGGACAGGGATCAGCCCCAGCATTTT
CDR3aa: CASSPDRDQPQHF

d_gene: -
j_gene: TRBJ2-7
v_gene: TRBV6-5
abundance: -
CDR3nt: TGTGCCAGCACCGAGGGGTCATTTGACTCCTACGAGCAGTACTTC
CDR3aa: CASTEGSFDSYEQYF

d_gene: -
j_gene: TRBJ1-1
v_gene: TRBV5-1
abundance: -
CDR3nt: TGCGCCAGCAGCGGATTGAATCTCGGGGCTGAAGCTTTCTTT
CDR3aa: CASSGLNLGAEAFF

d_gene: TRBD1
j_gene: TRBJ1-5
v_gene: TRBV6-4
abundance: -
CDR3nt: TGTGCCAGCAGTGAGGGGACAGGGCCCAATCAGCCCCAGCATTTT
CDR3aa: CASSEGTGPNQPQHF

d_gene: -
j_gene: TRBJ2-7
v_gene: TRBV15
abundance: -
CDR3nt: TGTGCCACGGGTGGGGGGGCCTTCTACGAGCAGTACTTC
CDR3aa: CATGGGAFYEQYF

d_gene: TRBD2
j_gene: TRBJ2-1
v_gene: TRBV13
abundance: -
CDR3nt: TGTGCCAGCAGCTTATTCCCCCAGTCTAGCGGGCACAATGAGCAGTTCTTC
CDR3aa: CASSLFPQSSGHNEQFF

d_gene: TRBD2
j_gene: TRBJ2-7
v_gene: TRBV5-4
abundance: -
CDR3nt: TGTGCCAGCAGCTTGCGCGGGAGGTCATACGAGCAGTACTTC
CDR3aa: CASSLRGRSYEQYF

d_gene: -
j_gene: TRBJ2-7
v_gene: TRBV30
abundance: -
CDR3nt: TGTGCCTGGACCCCAGTGGACGAGCAGTACTTC
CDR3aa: CAWTPVDEQYF

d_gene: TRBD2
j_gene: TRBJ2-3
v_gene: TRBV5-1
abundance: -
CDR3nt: TGCGCCAGCAGCCGGCGGGAGCAACGCACAGATACGCAGTATTTT
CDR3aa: CASSRREQRTDTQYF

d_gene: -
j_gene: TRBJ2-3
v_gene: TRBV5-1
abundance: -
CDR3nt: TGCGCCAGCAGCTTGGCCTGGACAGTCACAGATACGCAGTATTTT
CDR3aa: CASSLAWTVTDTQYF

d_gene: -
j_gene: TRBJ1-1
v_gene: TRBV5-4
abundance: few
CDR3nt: TGTGCCAGCAGCCAGCCCCCGGCCCTTGAAGCTTTCTTT
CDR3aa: CASSQPPALEAFF

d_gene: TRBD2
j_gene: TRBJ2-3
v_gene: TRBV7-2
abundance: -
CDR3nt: TGTGCCAGCAGCTTTAGCGGGCTCACAGATACGCAGTATTTT
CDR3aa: CASSFSGLTDTQYF

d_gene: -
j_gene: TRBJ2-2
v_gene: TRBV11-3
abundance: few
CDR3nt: TGTGCCAGCAGCTTAGCAGGGAACACCGGGGAGCTGTTTTTT
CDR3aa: CASSLAGNTGELFF

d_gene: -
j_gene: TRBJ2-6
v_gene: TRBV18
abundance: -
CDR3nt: TGTGCCAGCTCACTAAGGCCAAGGACGCCGGTCTCTGGGGCCAACGTCCTGACTTTC
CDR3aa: CASSLRPRTPVSGANVLTF

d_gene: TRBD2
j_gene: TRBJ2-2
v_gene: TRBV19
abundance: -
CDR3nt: TGTGCCAGTAGTCCCCGACTAGCGGGTCCTAACACCGGGGAGCTGTTTTTT
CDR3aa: CASSPRLAGPNTGELFF

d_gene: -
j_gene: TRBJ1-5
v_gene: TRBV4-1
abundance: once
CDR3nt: TGCGCCAGCAGCCAAGAACCCCTCGAAGTCACGCATTTT
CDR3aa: CASSQEPLEVTHF

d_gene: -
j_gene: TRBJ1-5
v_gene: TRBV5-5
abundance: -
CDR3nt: TGTGCCAGCAGCCCACAGGGTCTTAGCAATCAGCCCCAGCATTTT
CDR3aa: CASSPQGLSNQPQHF

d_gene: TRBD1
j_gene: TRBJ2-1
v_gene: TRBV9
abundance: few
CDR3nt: TGTGCCAGCAGCGTAGAGGGACAGGGGGCGGGTGAGCAGTTCTTC
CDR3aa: CASSVEGQGAGEQFF

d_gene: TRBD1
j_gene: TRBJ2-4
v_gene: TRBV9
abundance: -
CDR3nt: TGTGCCAGCAGCGTAGGCGACAGGGGGCTAACCAAAAACATTCAGTACTTC
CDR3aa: CASSVGDRGLTKNIQYF

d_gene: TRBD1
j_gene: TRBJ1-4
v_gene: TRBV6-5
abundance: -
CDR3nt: TGTGCCAGCAGTTACCTACGGACAGGGCTTAACGAAAAACTGTTTTTT
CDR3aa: CASSYLRTGLNEKLFF

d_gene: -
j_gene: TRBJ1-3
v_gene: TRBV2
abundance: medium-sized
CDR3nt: TGTGCCAGCAAGGTGGGAAGGCACTCTGGAAACACCATATATTTT
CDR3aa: CASKVGRHSGNTIYF

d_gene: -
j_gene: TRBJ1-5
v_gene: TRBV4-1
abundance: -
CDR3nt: TGCGCCAGCAGCCAAGGACAGTGGGGTGAGCCCCAGCATTTT
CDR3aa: CASSQGQWGEPQHF

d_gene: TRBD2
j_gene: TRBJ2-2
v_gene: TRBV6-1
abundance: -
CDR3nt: TGTGCCAGCAGGAGCGGGAGGGCCGACACCGGGGAGCTGTTTTTT
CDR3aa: CASRSGRADTGELFF

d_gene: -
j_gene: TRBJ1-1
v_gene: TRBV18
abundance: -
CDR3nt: TGTGCCAGCTCACGCCAGAACACTGAAGCTTTCTTT
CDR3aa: CASSRQNTEAFF

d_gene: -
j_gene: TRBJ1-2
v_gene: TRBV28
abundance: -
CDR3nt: TGTGCCAGCAGTCTAGGGGCGAACTATGGCTACACCTTC
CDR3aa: CASSLGANYGYTF

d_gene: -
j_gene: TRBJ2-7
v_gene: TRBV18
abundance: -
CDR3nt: TGTGCCAGCTCACCGGATAGCGCCGACTACGAGCAGTACTTC
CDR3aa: CASSPDSADYEQYF

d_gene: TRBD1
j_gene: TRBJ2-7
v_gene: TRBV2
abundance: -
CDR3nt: TGTGCCAGCAGTTCAGACAGGGGCCGATCCTACGAGCAGTACTTC
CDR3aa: CASSSDRGRSYEQYF

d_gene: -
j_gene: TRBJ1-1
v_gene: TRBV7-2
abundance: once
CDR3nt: TGTGCCAGCAGCTTAGGGGCGGGGCAGGGCACTGAAGCTTTCTTT
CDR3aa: CASSLGAGQGTEAFF

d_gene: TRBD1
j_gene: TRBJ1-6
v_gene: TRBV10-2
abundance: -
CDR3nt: TGCGCCAGCAGTGATTCAGACAGGGGGCCGTGGAGCTCCTATAATTCACCCCTCCACTTT
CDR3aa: CASSDSDRGPWSSYNSPLHF

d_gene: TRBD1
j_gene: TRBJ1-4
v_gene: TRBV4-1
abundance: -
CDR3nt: TGCGCCAGCAGCCGGGGACAGTCCTCAACTAATGAAAAACTGTTTTTT
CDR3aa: CASSRGQSSTNEKLFF

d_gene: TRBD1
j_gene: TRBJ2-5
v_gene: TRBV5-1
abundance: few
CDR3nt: TGCGCCAGCAGCCCGGGGACAGCCCGCGGGGAGACCCAGTACTTC
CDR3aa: CASSPGTARGETQYF

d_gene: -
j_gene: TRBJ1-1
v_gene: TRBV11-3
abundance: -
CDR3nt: TGTGCCAGCAGCTTGGACAGGAACACTGAAGCTTTCTTT
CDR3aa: CASSLDRNTEAFF

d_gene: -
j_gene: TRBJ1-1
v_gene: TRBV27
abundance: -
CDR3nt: TGTGCCAGCAATGGGGCAGGGGTCACTGAAGCTTTCTTT
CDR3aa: CASNGAGVTEAFF

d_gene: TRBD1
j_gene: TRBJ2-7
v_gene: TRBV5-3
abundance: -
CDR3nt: TGTGCCAGCAGCTATGCGGACAGGGTCCCCGAGCAGTACTTC
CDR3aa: CASSYADRVPEQYF

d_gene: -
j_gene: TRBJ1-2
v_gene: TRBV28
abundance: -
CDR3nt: TGTGCCAGCGATAGCACGGGGGGGCCTGACTATGGCTACACCTTC
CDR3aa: CASDSTGGPDYGYTF

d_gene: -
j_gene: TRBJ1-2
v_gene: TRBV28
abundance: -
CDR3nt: TGTGCCAGCAGTTCCGGGGCGGCTCGCTATGGCTACACCTTC
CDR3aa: CASSSGAARYGYTF

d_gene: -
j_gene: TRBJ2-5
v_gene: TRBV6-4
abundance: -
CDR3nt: TGTGCCAGCAACCCCACCCCTTTTCTAGAGACCCAGTACTTC
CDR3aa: CASNPTPFLETQYF

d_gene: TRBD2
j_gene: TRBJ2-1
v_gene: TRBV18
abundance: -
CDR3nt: TGTGCCAGCTCACCACCGACTAGCGGGAACCGATACAATGAGCAGTTCTTC
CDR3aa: CASSPPTSGNRYNEQFF

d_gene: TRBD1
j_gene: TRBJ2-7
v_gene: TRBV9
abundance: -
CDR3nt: TGTGCCAGCAGCACGTCCGGGACAGGGATGTACGAGCAGTACTTC
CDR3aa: CASSTSGTGMYEQYF

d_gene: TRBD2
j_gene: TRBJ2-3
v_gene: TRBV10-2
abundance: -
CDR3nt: TGCGCCAGCAGGAACGGACTAGCCCTCGGCACAGATACGCAGTATTTT
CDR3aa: CASRNGLALGTDTQYF

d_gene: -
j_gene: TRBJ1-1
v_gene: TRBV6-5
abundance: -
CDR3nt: TGTGCCAGCATCCAGCCCCCAGGAAACACTGAAGCTTTCTTT
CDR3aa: CASIQPPGNTEAFF